These 18 T cell receptor beta chains share one sample of origin, sequenced in a study of early T cells in non-severe SARS-CoV-2 infection. TCRdb re-called the 5' RACE reads through MiXCR, storing one row per CDR3 protein. The sample has about 34,000 distinct CDR3 sequences, around 5.4% seen once. The sample comprised whole blood. These receptors were collected from an adult who was a healthcare worker with PCR-confirmed SARS-CoV-2 infection or an uninfected control (not recorded which).

In this sample, this clonotype turned up a few times. The chain combines TRBV27 with TRBJ2-1; 11 bases are a match to TRBD2. The CDR3 is made up of 14 amino acids. V dropped 6 bases and J dropped 15; count of bases not matched to a gene: 13. Looked up from germline, CDR1 is MNHEY and CDR2 is SMNVEV (reference sequence). The CDR3 nucleotides are TGTGCCAGCAGCTCCGGACTAGCGGGCACTCCCCTGTTCTTC. Its translation is CASSSGLAGTPLFF.

This clonotype was seen at least ten times. The genes are TRBV5-1 and TRBJ1-1; tentative D call: TRBD1 (5 bases). Per germline, CDR1 SGHRS and CDR2 YFSETQ. Trimming stripped 2 bases from V and 6 bases from J, with 17 bases between. The CDR3 runs to 15 residues. The CDR3 DNA reads as TGCGCCAGCAGCTTCGATTTATGGGGGACTGCTGAAGCTTTCTTT. It encodes CASSFDLWGTAEAFF.

The chain links TRBV7-3 to TRBJ2-2; TRBD1 matches at 8 bases. CDR1 is SGHTA, CDR2 FQGTGA, per germline. This CDR3 is 14 amino acids long. The V segment lost 5 bases and the J segment 4 bases; nucleotides outside the gene matches: 3. Written as DNA, the CDR3 is TGTGCCAGCAGCGGTACAGGGGGCACCGGGGAGCTGTTTTTT. Residues: CASSGTGGTGELFF.

This clonotype was seen many times. V gene TRBV7-9 combines with J gene TRBJ2-5; 9 bases agree with TRBD1. Trimming took 4 bases from V and 2 from J; bases not matched to a gene: 8. This CDR3 is built from 16 residues. Germline CDR1 reads SEHNR; CDR2 reads FQNEAQ (reference sequence). The DNA of the CDR3 is TGTGCCAGCAGCTCCTCCCCCGGGACAGGGCAAGAGACCCAGTACTTC. Protein: CASSSSPGTGQETQYF. Full variable domain (rest looked up from reference TRBV7-9 and TRBJ2-5): DTGVSQNPRHKITKRGQNVTFRCDPISEHNRLYWYRQTLGQGPEFLTYFQNEAQLEKSRLLSDRFSAERPKGSFSTLEIQRTEQGDSAMYLCASSSSPGTGQETQYFGPGTRLLVL.

The V call is TRBV5-6, the J call TRBJ1-6, with D possibly TRBD1 on 6 matching bases. With 4 bases removed from V and 10 bases from J, the gap between germline ends came to 12 bases. Germline lookup yields CDR1 SGHDT and CDR2 YYEEEE. This CDR3 has 13 amino acids. The CDR3 sequence is CASSIQGRSPLHF. The CDR3 region has the DNA TGTGCCAGCAGCATACAGGGCCGGTCACCCCTCCACTTT.

This clonotype was picked up many times. The genes are TRBV4-1 and TRBJ1-1; D may be TRBD1 (5 bases). Trimming left V 4 bases short and J 5 bases short, with 23 bases between. Germline V gene lookup returns CDR1 MGHRA and CDR2 YSYEKL. The CDR3 totals 17 residues. The DNA for the CDR3 is TGCGCCAGCAGCCCTAGCGATCCGTGGGGGATGGGGACTGAAGCTTTCTTT. It specifies CASSPSDPWGMGTEAFF.

This clonotype was found many times. CDR3 region: CASSVTGATDEQYF. Written as DNA, the CDR3 is TGTGCCAGCAGCGTTACAGGGGCAACGGACGAGCAGTACTTC. The chain is built from TRBV5-6 and TRBJ2-7; TRBD1 aligns across 7 bases. V gave up 4 bases and J gave up 5 bases; unmatched junction bases: 9. The CDR3 runs to 14 residues. Germline V gene data show CDR1 as SGHDT and CDR2 as YYEEEE.

This rearrangement joins TRBV11-2 to TRBJ2-6; D ambiguous. Trimming shortened V by 4 bases and J by 0 bases, and 10 bases separated the two germline ends. CDR3 size: 16 residues. In germline, CDR1 is SGHAT, CDR2 FQNNGV. As DNA, the CDR3 is TGTGCCAGCAGCTCCAATACAGTCTCTGGGGCCAACGTCCTGACTTTC. The encoded protein is CASSSNTVSGANVLTF.

This clonotype was found a few times. The CDR3 DNA sequence: TGCGCCAGCAGCTTGGGGAGACGGAGGGACCCTAAAAACATTCAGTACTTC. Amino acids: CASSLGRRRDPKNIQYF. The V gene is TRBV5-1, the J gene TRBJ2-4; TRBD2 is a possible D gene (6 bases). Looked up from germline, CDR1 is SGHRS and CDR2 is YFSETQ. Trimming stripped 0 bases from V and 4 bases from J, with 17 bases between. The CDR3 totals 17 residues.

This clonotype was observed at least ten times. This chain joins TRBV28 and TRBJ2-3; 9 positions agree with TRBD1. Germline-derived CDR1 and CDR2 are MDHEN and SYDVKM. Germline trimming cut 8 bases from V and 5 bases from J; bases unmatched to any gene: 11. The CDR3 is 15 residues long. Here the CDR3 DNA reads TGTGCCAGCTGGGGGAGGGACAGGGATCTAGATACGCAGTATTTT. Translated, it gives CASWGRDRDLDTQYF.

This clonotype has a handful of counts. The chain links TRBV20-1 to TRBJ2-3, with 10 bases identical to TRBD2. The CDR3 is 16 residues long. CDR1 DFQATT and CDR2 SNEGSKA come from the germline V gene (reference sequence). The ends lost 5 bases at V and 1 base at J; junction bases unmatched: 9. The DNA of the CDR3 is TGCAGTGCTGTAAGCGGGAGGGGGACTGGCACAGATACGCAGTATTTT. This sequence encodes CSAVSGRGTGTDTQYF.

This clonotype was counted ten times or more. The CDR3 spells CSARAPDSGYGYTF. The CDR3 DNA reads as TGCAGTGCTAGAGCCCCAGACAGCGGATATGGCTACACCTTC. The chain uses TRBV20-1 and TRBJ1-2; weak D call: TRBD1 (5 bases). Germline-derived CDR1 and CDR2 are DFQATT and SNEGSKA (reference sequence). The CDR3 covers 14 residues. Trimming pared 1 base from V and 5 bases from J, leaving 14 bases between.

This clonotype occurred many times. The chain is built from TRBV28 and TRBJ2-7; D is possibly TRBD2 (6 bases). Germline CDR1 is MDHEN and CDR2 is SYDVKM. Trimming took 4 bases from V and 0 from J, leaving 10 bases between them. The CDR3 covers 14 residues. CDR3 protein: CASSSAGSSYEQYF. CDR3 sequence (DNA): TGTGCCAGCAGTTCGGCCGGGAGCTCCTACGAGCAGTACTTC.

The rearrangement joins TRBV7-3 to TRBJ1-1, with D possibly matching TRBD1 (5 bases). V was cut by 1 base and J by 8 bases, with 29 bases left in between. Germline CDR1 reads SGHTA; CDR2 reads FQGTGA. This CDR3 comprises 19 residues. The CDR3 spells CASSLIRVYVGTALGEAFF. The CDR3 DNA sequence: TGTGCCAGCAGCTTAATAAGAGTTTATGTGGGGACCGCGCTGGGGGAAGCTTTCTTT.

This clonotype was picked up a small number of times. This rearrangement joins TRBV25-1 to TRBJ2-4; 7 bases align to TRBD1. Trimming took 2 bases from V and 8 from J; bases not matched to a gene: 15. Germline assignment: CDR1 MGHDK and CDR2 SYGVNS. The CDR3 totals 17 residues. The CDR3 DNA reads TGTGCCAGCAGTGAAGGTGCCTACAGGGGAATGCAGGACATTCAGTACTTC. Amino acid sequence: CASSEGAYRGMQDIQYF.

This clonotype occurred many times. The rearrangement joins TRBV13 to TRBJ2-1, with a tentative D call TRBD1 (5 bases). Trimming took off 6 bases at V and 4 bases at J, with 10 bases between the two ends. The germline gives CDR1 PRHDT, CDR2 FYEKMQ (reference sequence). The CDR3 is made up of 13 amino acids. CDR3 DNA sequence: TGTGCCAGCAGAGAAAGGGGTTACAATGAGCAGTTCTTC. Residues: CASRERGYNEQFF.

V is TRBV20-1 and J is TRBJ2-1; D might be TRBD2 (5 bases). The V gene's germline CDR1 is DFQATT and CDR2 SNEGSKA (reference sequence). The ends were cut back, 6 bases at V and 3 bases at J, with 21 bases in the middle. The CDR3 has 16 residues. CDR3 in DNA: TGCAGTGCCAGGTGGCCTAAGGGAGCGAACTACAATGAGCAGTTCTTC. Translated, it gives CSARWPKGANYNEQFF.

There are many counts of this clonotype. The chain uses TRBV7-8 and TRBJ2-3; D is undetermined. The CDR3 consists of 15 residues. Germline V CDR1 and CDR2: SGHVS, FQNEAQ. The V end was cut by 1 base, the J end by 0 bases, with 8 bases between. Here the CDR3 reads CASSLGGISTDTQYF. As DNA, the CDR3 is TGTGCCAGCAGCTTAGGAGGCATTAGCACAGATACGCAGTATTTT.